The T cell receptor beta chain under discussion was sequenced for a study of cytomegalovirus exposure and HLA in healthy donors. Broader study findings: Productive status was seen about 87% or about 30% of the time for most TCR beta V segments in an earlier analysis. A later look showed TCR association rates differing by HLA locus, highest for DRB1 and lowest for HLA-C.

In the PCR, 60 Vbeta and 13 Jbeta primers were used. The table came from immunoSEQ multiplex PCR; TCRdb's copy has only in-frame clones and leaves some out. Of roughly 100,000 clones listed, around 82% were seen once; the top ten hold 4.5% to 5.5%. Germline CDR1 is LNHDA and CDR2 is SQIVND (reference sequence). The CDR3 runs 16 residues. V lost 3 bases and J lost 0; bases outside the gene matches: 5. To note about this clone: Its matching antigen is unknown.

The chain uses TRBV19 and TRBJ2-7; 10 bases match TRBD1. The sequencing input was PBMCs. This TCR was sampled from a man in his forties in good health and CMV-seropositive. The CDR3 is CASSIWDRGSSYEQYF. The CDR3 bases are TGTGCCAGTAGTATTTGGGACAGGGGAAGCTCCTACGAGCAGTACTTC.